This T cell receptor (beta chain) was identified in a study of blood T cell repertoires in COVID-19. Study-level information: Material from acute and convalescent COVID-19 was sourced from the United States, Italy and Spain. T cells, B-cell-depleted T cells, or PBMCs supplied cDNA or gDNA.

The CDR3 loop spans 13 amino acids. The germline V gene encodes CDR1 MNHNS and CDR2 SASEGT. Trimming removed 2 bases at V and 5 bases at J, with 9 bases between. TCRdb's copy holds only in-frame clones and misses some; the assay was immunoSEQ multiplex PCR. There are about 100,000 clones in the sample; around 87% occur only once, and 20% lies in the top ten. This clonotype originated in a human donor in a cohort sampled during active COVID-19. Sequencing was performed on peripheral blood. The chain couples TRBV6-1 to TRBJ2-5, with a possible D match to TRBD1 (5 bases). The CDR3 sequence: CASSESGLETQYF. The DNA for the CDR3 is TGTGCCAGCAGTGAATCAGGGCTGGAGACCCAGTACTTC.